This T cell receptor (beta chain) was recorded in a study of blood T cell repertoires in COVID-19. About the research overall: COVID-19 samples from acute and convalescent phases originated in the United States, Italy and Spain. The analysed material was cDNA or gDNA that came from T cells, B-cell-depleted T cells, or PBMCs.

TCRdb's copy holds only in-frame clones and misses some; the assay was immunoSEQ multiplex PCR. Of 45,000 or so clones in the sample, about 83% are singletons; the top ten hold around 3.6%. The V gene's germline CDR1 is SGHRS and CDR2 YFSETQ. With 1 base clipped from V and 4 bases from J, the junction kept 4 bases outside the gene matches. CDR3 length: 15 amino acids. Patients of the Seattle cohort, enrolled during active infection, were followed longitudinally. Sequenced material: peripheral blood. The chain recombines TRBV5-1 with TRBJ2-5, with 10 bases aligning to TRBD2. The sequence was collected from a middle-aged man with COVID-19, enrolled during active disease. The CDR3 region has the DNA TGCGCCAGCAGCTTGACTAGCGGGACCCGAGAGACCCAGTACTTC. Residues: CASSLTSGTRETQYF.